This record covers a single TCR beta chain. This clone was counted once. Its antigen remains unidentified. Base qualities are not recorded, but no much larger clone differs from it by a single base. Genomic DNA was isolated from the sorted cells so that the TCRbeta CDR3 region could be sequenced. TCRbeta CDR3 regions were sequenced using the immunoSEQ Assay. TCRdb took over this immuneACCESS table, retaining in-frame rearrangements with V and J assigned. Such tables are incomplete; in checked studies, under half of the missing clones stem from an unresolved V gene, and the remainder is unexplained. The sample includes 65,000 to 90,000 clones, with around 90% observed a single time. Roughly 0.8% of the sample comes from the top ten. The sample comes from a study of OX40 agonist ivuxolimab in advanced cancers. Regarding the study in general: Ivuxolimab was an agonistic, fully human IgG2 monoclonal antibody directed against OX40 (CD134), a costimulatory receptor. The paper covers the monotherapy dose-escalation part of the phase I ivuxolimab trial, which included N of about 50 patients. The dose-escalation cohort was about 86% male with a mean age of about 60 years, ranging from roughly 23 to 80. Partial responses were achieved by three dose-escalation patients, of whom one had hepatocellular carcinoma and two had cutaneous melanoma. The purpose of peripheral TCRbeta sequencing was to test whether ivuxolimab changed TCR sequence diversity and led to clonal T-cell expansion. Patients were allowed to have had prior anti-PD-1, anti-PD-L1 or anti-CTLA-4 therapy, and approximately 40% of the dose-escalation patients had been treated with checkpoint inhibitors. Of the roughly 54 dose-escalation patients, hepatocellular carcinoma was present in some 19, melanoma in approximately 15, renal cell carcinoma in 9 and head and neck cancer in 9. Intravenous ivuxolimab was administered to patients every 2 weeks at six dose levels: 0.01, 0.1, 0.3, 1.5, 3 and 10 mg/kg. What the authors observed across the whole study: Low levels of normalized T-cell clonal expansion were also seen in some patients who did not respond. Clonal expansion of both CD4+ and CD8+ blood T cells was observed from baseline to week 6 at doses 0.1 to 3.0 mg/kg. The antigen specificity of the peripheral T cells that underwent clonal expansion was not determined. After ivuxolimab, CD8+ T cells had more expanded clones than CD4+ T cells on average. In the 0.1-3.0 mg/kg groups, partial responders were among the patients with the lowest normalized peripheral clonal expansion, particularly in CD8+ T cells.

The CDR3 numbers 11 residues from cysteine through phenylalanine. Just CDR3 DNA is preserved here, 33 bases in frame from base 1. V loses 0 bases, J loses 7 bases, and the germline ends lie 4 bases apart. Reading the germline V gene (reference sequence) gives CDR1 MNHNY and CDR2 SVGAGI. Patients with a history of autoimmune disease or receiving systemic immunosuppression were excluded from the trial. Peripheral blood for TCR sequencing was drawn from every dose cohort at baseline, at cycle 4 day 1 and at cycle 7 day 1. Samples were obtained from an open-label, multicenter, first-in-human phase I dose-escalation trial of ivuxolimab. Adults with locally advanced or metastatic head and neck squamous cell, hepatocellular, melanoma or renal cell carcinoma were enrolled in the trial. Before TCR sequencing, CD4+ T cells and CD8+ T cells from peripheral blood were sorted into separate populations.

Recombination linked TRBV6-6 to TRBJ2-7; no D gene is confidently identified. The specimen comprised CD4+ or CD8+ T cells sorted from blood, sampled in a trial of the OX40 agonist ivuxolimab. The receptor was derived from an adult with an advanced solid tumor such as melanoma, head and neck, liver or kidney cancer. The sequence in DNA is TGTGCCAGCAGTTACTCAAGGGAGCAGTACTTC. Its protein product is CASSYSREQYF.